The rows below give T cell receptor beta chains drawn from one sample of a study of metastatic and nonmetastatic thyroid tumors. TCRdb re-clonotyped the PCR reads via MiXCR. Seen here are fewer than 55,000 clones, 16% observed once, and the top ten hold roughly 22%. The specimen sequenced was blood. Receptors originate from a female donor with papillary thyroid cancer or a benign thyroid nodule (not recorded which). Some clones in this sample may be carry-over from other donors' samples. Both conserved end residues are part of each CDR3. Each record gives: clone size, D gene, V gene, J gene, CDR3 protein, CDR3 DNA. D genes are given only for firm matches. Where a row states a size, it is once, few, many or the class of an expanded clone; other rows omit it.

NA,NA,TRBV20-1,TRBJ1-4,CSWGTNEKLFF,TGCAGTTGGGGGACTAATGAAAAACTGTTTTTT
many,NA,TRBV7-9,TRBJ1-1,CASSRAPTEAFF,TGTGCCAGCAGTCGAGCACCCACTGAAGCTTTCTTT
NA,TRBD2,TRBV28,TRBJ2-7,CASSTEWTSGSYEQYF,TGTGCCAGCAGTACCGAGTGGACTAGCGGTTCCTACGAGCAGTACTTC
NA,TRBD1,TRBV7-9,TRBJ1-5,CASSPDRNNQPEDF,TGTGCCAGCAGCCCGGACAGGAATAATCAGCCAGAGGATTTT
many,TRBD1,TRBV6-1,TRBJ2-5,CASSEAFQGEETQYF,TGTGCCAGCAGTGAAGCATTTCAGGGGGAAGAGACCCAGTACTTC
many,NA,TRBV7-2,TRBJ1-1,CASSSPTGTSKAFF,TGTGCCAGCAGCTCACCGACAGGAACGTCGAAAGCTTTCTTT
few,NA,TRBV6-2/TRBV6-3,TRBJ2-7,CASSQDSYYEQYF,TGTGCCAGCAGTCAGGACAGCTACTACGAGCAGTACTTC
many,NA,TRBV28,TRBJ1-4,CASNEGLREKLFF,TGTGCCAGCAATGAGGGGTTAAGGGAAAAACTGTTTTTT
few,NA,TRBV27,TRBJ2-5,CASSSRLVETQYF,TGTGCCAGCAGTTCCAGGTTGGTGGAGACCCAGTACTTC
few,NA,TRBV6-1,TRBJ2-1,CASRPTGYNEQFF,TGTGCCAGCAGACCTACGGGCTACAATGAGCAGTTCTTC
many,NA,TRBV3-1,TRBJ2-2,CASSQEGGFGELFF,TGTGCCAGCAGCCAAGAAGGAGGGTTCGGGGAGCTGTTTTTT
many,TRBD1,TRBV6-5,TRBJ1-2,CASSYSGQGNYGYTF,TGTGCCAGCAGTTACTCTGGACAGGGAAACTATGGCTACACCTTC
many,NA,TRBV5-1,TRBJ2-5,CASSLMAGRGEETQYF,TGCGCCAGCAGCTTGATGGCGGGTAGGGGCGAGGAGACCCAGTACTTC
many,TRBD1,TRBV2,TRBJ2-5,CASSERTGDGETQYF,TGTGCCAGCAGTGAACGGACAGGGGACGGTGAGACCCAGTACTTC
many,NA,TRBV28,TRBJ2-1,CASRSTGDEQFF,TGTGCCAGCAGGTCGACTGGAGACGAGCAGTTCTTC
many,NA,TRBV7-2,TRBJ2-5,CASSLNSQETQYF,TGTGCCAGCAGCTTAAACTCCCAAGAGACCCAGTACTTC
few,NA,TRBV11-2,TRBJ2-3,CASSFSLSTDTQYF,TGTGCCAGCAGCTTCTCCCTTAGCACAGATACGCAGTATTTT
few,TRBD1,TRBV4-1,TRBJ2-7,CASSHGTGGSREQYF,TGCGCCAGCAGCCATGGGACAGGGGGTTCTCGAGAGCAGTACTTC
medium-sized,NA,TRBV6-2/TRBV6-3,TRBJ2-1,CASSPLGQRGDEQFF,TGTGCCAGCAGTCCACTGGGACAAAGAGGGGATGAGCAGTTCTTC
many,TRBD2,TRBV5-1,TRBJ2-7,CASQIGPSGSSYEQYF,TGCGCCAGCCAGATCGGGCCTAGCGGTAGCTCCTACGAGCAGTACTTC
many,NA,TRBV4-1,TRBJ1-5,CASSLRSFDNQPQHF,TGCGCCAGCAGCCTTCGGAGTTTTGACAATCAGCCCCAGCATTTT
few,NA,TRBV12-5,TRBJ2-1,CASGVGHSYNEQFF,TGTGCTAGTGGAGTGGGGCACTCCTACAATGAGCAGTTCTTC
NA,TRBD1,TRBV6-2/TRBV6-3,TRBJ2-3,CASSYSRGLTDTQYF,TGTGCCAGCAGTTACTCCAGGGGGCTCACAGATACGCAGTATTTT
few,TRBD2,TRBV2,TRBJ2-3,CASTWTSGGSDTQYF,TGTGCCAGCACCTGGACTAGCGGGGGCTCAGATACGCAGTATTTT
many,NA,TRBV29-1,TRBJ2-2,CSGRQERNTGELFF,TGCAGCGGAAGACAGGAGAGAAACACCGGGGAGCTGTTTTTT
NA,NA,TRBV5-1,TRBJ2-3,CASSRNSGSTDTQYF,TGCGCCAGCAGCCGAAATAGCGGAAGCACAGATACGCAGTATTTT
few,NA,TRBV6-2/TRBV6-3,TRBJ2-5,CASSMSSMGETQYF,TGTGCCAGCAGTATGAGTAGTATGGGAGAGACCCAGTACTTC
NA,NA,TRBV30,TRBJ2-3,CAWSVLRAGDTQYF,TGTGCCTGGAGTGTCTTGCGGGCGGGAGATACGCAGTATTTT
NA,NA,TRBV28,TRBJ2-7,CASGGTDRHFPYEQYF,TGTGCCAGCGGAGGTACCGACCGACACTTTCCCTACGAGCAGTACTTC